This entry lists 9 T cell receptor beta chains sequenced from one sample in a study of blood T cell repertoires in COVID-19. TCRdb keeps only in-frame clones here, not all; method: immunoSEQ multiplex PCR. The sample consists of approximately 300,000 clones, around four fifths of them appearing once. The specimen was peripheral blood. Receptors were obtained from a woman aged 50 to 60 with active or convalescent COVID-19.

This chain connects TRBV5-1 to TRBJ2-5; 14 bases line up with TRBD2. In germline, CDR1 is SGHRS, CDR2 YFSETQ. V lost 3 bases and J lost 5; bases outside the gene matches: 6. The CDR3 is 16 residues long. In DNA, the CDR3 is TGCGCCAGCAGCTCGGGACTAGCGGGAGTGGGTGAGACCCAGTACTTC. Its protein is CASSSGLAGVGETQYF.

The chain joins TRBV20-1 to TRBJ2-5, with TRBD2 identical over 11 bases. CDR1 is DFQATT, CDR2 SNEGSKA, per germline (reference sequence). There are 16 residues in the CDR3. The junction had 13 bases not matched to a gene; V was cut back by 3 bases and J by 7 bases. The CDR3 loop reads CSASDTSGSLKGTQYF. For the CDR3, the DNA is TGCAGTGCTAGTGATACTAGCGGGAGCCTCAAAGGGACCCAGTACTTC.

V is TRBV28 and J is TRBJ1-2, with D tentatively TRBD1 (5 bases). Germline assignment: CDR1 MDHEN and CDR2 SYDVKM. The CDR3 runs to 14 residues. CDR3: CPRGDRVGNYGYTF. The CDR3 region has the DNA TGTCCTAGGGGTGATCGGGTTGGCAACTATGGCTACACCTTC.

This rearrangement joins TRBV12-3 or TRBV12-4 to TRBJ2-2; D is unclear. Trimming took 6 bases from V and 1 from J, leaving 6 bases between them. The CDR3 runs 13 residues. The CDR3 loop reads CASSYGNTGELFF. The CDR3 DNA follows: TGTGCCAGCAGCTACGGGAACACCGGGGAGCTGTTTTTT.

V gene TRBV9 combines with J gene TRBJ1-2, with 8 bases matching TRBD1. This CDR3 region has 13 residues. Germline-derived CDR1 and CDR2 are SGDLS and YYNGEE. With V trimmed by 3 bases and J by 6 bases, 4 bases remained unmatched. CDR3 DNA sequence: TGTGCCAGCAGCGAAGGACAGGGTGATGGCTACACCTTC. Protein product: CASSEGQGDGYTF.

This clone was found many times. This sequence joins TRBV3-1 (or the pseudogene TRBV3-2) and TRBJ2-2; 9 bases map to TRBD1. Germline V gene sequence: CDR1 LGHDT, CDR2 YNNKEL (reference sequence). The V and J ends lost 4 bases and 5 bases, in that order; junction bases with no gene match: 8. The CDR3 has 16 amino acids. CDR3: CASSPPPGQGTGELFF. The CDR3 nucleotides are TGTGCCAGCAGCCCTCCACCGGGACAGGGAACCGGGGAGCTGTTTTTT.

The chain couples TRBV4-1 to TRBJ2-1, with TRBD2 matching 7 bases. The junction had 8 bases not matched to a gene; V was cut back by 1 base and J by 8 bases. Germline loops: CDR1 MGHRA, CDR2 YSYEKL. The CDR3 consists of 15 residues. The CDR3: CASSQVSGGLYEQFF. The CDR3 nucleotides are TGCGCCAGCAGCCAAGTCTCGGGAGGTCTTTATGAGCAGTTCTTC.

The chain couples TRBV20-1 to TRBJ2-1; D may be TRBD2 (6 bases). CDR1 and CDR2 from the germline V gene are DFQATT and SNEGSKA (reference sequence). V dropped 3 bases and J dropped 9 bases, with 15 bases sitting between them. This CDR3 is 13 amino acids long. The CDR3: CSASSQAEGEQFF. CDR3 DNA sequence: TGCAGTGCTAGTTCCCAGGCGGAGGGTGAGCAGTTCTTC.

V is TRBV7-2 and J is TRBJ2-1, with 12 bases fitting TRBD2. V trimming: 5 bases; J trimming: 9 bases; junction bases outside the gene matches: 8. The CDR3 has 15 amino acids. The germline CDR1 and CDR2 sequences are SGHTA and FQGNSA. The CDR3 here is CASSAGLAGLGEQFF. The CDR3 DNA follows: TGTGCCAGCAGCGCCGGACTAGCGGGACTTGGTGAGCAGTTCTTC.